This TCR beta chain was profiled in a study of response to subunit inactivated influenza vaccine listed by TCRdb under 2018. Background for the entire study: To follow how T cells responded to a trivalent subunit inactivated influenza vaccine, the researchers relied on deep quantitative profiling of the T cell receptor repertoire. Broad study findings and their caveats: The authors suggested that each seasonal influenza vaccination may recruit only a limited number of new T cells.

With regard to this clonotype: There is no known antigen for this receptor. The sample holds no much larger clone one base away, and base qualities are not on file.

Library preparation was by RT-PCR. The reads were generated on an Illumina HiSeq 2500. Using fastp at Q25 and MiXCR, TCRdb reprocessed the public reads and kept productive beta chains. Each entry merges the rows of one CDR3 protein and shows their most common DNA and genes. For this sample the table gives some 800,000 distinct CDR3 sequences, of which around 21% were detected only once. The ten most abundant clones make up roughly a tenth of the sample. There are 16 amino acids in the CDR3, from cysteine to phenylalanine inclusive. Solely the CDR3 DNA is kept, with 48 bases framed from the first base. The germline V gene yields MDHEN for CDR1 and SYDVKM for CDR2. V and J lose 8 bases and 5 bases, and a span of 22 bases separates them.

Recombination joined TRBV28 with TRBJ2-1; the D gene is perhaps TRBD1, from 5 matching bases. The material sequenced was PBMCs from blood, taken approximately 5 days after vaccination. This sequence was found in a man aged 50 or older who received an inactivated influenza vaccine. Donor details come from another sample of the same person, matched by shared clones. The DNA reads as follows: TGTGCCAGCTCCCTTCACAGGTTTTCCCTAAACAATGAGCAGTTCTTC. Its translation reads: CASSLHRFSLNNEQFF.